This T cell receptor (beta chain) was found in a study of T cells in Graves' hyperthyroidism and ophthalmopathy. Clinical Activity Scores of at least 3, NOSPECS grades of at least 4 and durations under 3 months characterized ophthalmopathy patients. Clinical symptoms, serum thyroxine, TRAb, thyroid ultrasound and orbital computed tomography informed diagnoses. This clonotype came up many times. What it binds is unknown. Findings and limits, study-wide: Ophthalmopathy was model-predicted a median around seven months pre-onset.

CDR1 SNHLY and CDR2 FYNNEI come from the germline V gene. Trimming pared 8 bases from V and 0 bases from J, leaving 13 bases between. The CDR3 runs 15 residues. TCR beta CDR3 regions were amplified from RNA transcripts. Primed by the HTBI set, a first-round RT-PCR was run on the TCR CDR3. A single record per CDR3 protein comes from TCRdb applying MiXCR to the multiplex PCR reads. This sample carries about 640,000 distinct CDR3 sequences, about a fifth of them seen once, and the ten largest clones take approximately 30%. The sample comprised blood. The source of this sequence is a man aged 25 to 40 with Graves' ophthalmopathy. The V and J genes are TRBV2 and TRBJ2-2; D unresolved. The CDR3 spells CASSRQTSNTGELFF. CDR3 nucleotides: TGTGCCAGCTCTCGGCAGACCTCGAACACCGGGGAGCTGTTTTTT. Supplemented by reference TRBV2 and TRBJ2-2, the full variable domain reads EPEVTQTPSHQVTQMGQEVILRCVPISNHLYFYWYRQILGQKVEFLVSFYNNEISEKSEIFDDQFSVERPDGSNFTLKIRSTKLEDSAMYFCASSRQTSNTGELFFGEGSRLTVL.